This section outlines one TCR beta chain sequence together with its context. What it recognizes is unknown. This may come from a read error, since a much larger clone is one base off. This sample was taken from a study of T cell repertoires in cytomegalovirus infection. Study-wide context: An indication of both CMV infection and matching HLA type came from public TCR beta signatures.

TCRdb reprocessed the reads via MiXCR and lists one record per CDR3 protein. The sample has about 110,000 distinct CDR3 sequences; about 9.5% are singletons. The CDR3 runs 16 residues. Germline CDR1 is MNHNY and CDR2 is SVGAGI (reference sequence). Unmatched junction bases numbered 9, after V lost 2 bases and J lost 5 bases. Study conclusions and caveats: Across the ex vivo response, the dominant clonotypes were HLA-C-restricted CMV-specific TCR beta clonotypes. Using cumulative public TCR beta family frequency, the authors identified those who carried CMV together with the relevant HLA.

The receptor was isolated from a human donor in good health (CMV status not recorded). Some clones in this sample may be carry-over from other donors' samples. Sequencing was performed on PBMCs, sequenced either directly or after in vitro stimulation (not recorded which). The chain is built from TRBV6-6 and TRBJ2-1; the match to TRBD1 covers 7 bases. CDR3 nucleotide sequence: TGTGCCAGCAGTTACGCCTACAGGGGAAACCACAATGAGCAGTTCTTC. It encodes CASSYAYRGNHNEQFF.